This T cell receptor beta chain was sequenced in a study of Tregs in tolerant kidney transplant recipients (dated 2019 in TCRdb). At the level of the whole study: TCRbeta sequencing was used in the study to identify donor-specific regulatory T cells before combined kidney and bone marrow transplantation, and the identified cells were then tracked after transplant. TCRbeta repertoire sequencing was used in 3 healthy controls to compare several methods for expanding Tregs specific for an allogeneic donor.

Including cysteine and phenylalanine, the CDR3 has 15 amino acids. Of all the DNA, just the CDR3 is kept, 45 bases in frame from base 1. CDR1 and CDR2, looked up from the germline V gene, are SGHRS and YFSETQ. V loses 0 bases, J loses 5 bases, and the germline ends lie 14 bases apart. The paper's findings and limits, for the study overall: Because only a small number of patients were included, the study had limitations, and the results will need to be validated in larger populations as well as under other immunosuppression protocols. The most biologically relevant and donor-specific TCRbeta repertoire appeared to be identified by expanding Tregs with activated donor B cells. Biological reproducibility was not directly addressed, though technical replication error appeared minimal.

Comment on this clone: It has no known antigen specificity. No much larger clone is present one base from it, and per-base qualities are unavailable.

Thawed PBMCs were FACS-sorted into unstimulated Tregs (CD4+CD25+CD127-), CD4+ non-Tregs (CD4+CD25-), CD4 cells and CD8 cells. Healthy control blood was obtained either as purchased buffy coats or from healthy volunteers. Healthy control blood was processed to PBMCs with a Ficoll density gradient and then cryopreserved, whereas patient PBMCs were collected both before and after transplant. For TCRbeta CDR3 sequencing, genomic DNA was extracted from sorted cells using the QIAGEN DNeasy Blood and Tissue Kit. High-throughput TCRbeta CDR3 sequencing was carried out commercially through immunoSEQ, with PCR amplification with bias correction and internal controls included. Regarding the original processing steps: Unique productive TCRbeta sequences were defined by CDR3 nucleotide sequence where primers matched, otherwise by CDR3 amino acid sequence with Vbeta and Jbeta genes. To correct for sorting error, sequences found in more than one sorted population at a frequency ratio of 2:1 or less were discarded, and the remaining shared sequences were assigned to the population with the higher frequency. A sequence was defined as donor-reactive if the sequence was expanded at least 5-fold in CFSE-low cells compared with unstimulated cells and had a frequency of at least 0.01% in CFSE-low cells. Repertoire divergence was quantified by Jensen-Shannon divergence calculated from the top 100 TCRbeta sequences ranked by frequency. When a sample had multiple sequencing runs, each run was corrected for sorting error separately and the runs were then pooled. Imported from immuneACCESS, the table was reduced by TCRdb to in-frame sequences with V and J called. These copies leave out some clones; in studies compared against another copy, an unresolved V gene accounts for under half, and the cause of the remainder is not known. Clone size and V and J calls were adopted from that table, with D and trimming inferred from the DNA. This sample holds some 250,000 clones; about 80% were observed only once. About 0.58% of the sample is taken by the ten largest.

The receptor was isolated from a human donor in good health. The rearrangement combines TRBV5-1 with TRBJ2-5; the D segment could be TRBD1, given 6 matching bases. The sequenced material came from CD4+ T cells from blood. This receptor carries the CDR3 CASSLGGDTRETQYF. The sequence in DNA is TGCGCCAGCAGCTTGGGAGGGGACACCAGGGAGACCCAGTACTTC.